This T cell receptor (beta chain) derives from a study of T cells in Graves' hyperthyroidism and ophthalmopathy. Study-wide results and limits: In blood, most of the thyroid clonotypes expanded above 0.001 were also present. Onset of ophthalmopathy came a median around 6.2 months after the model predicted it.

This clonotype was seen many times. Its antigen is still unknown. Graves' hyperthyroidism is called stable when ophthalmopathy does not progress within 18 months. Among the patients, aged 18 to 65, hyperthyroidism was newly diagnosed and had lasted under 2 months. Between the trimmed V and J ends, which lost 3 bases and 0 bases, there was a span of 15 bases. This CDR3 has 16 amino acids. The germline CDR1 and CDR2 sequences are SGHTS and YDEGEE. The CDR3 regions of TCR beta were amplified from RNA transcripts. Carried out on the TCR CDR3, a first-round RT-PCR used the HTBI primer set. TCRdb reprocessed the multiplex PCR reads via MiXCR and lists one record per CDR3 protein. The sample yields about 420,000 distinct CDR3 sequences, more than 15% seen once.

Sequencing input: blood. The rearrangement uses TRBV5-8 and TRBJ1-2, with D tentatively TRBD1 (6 bases). The sequence came from a woman aged 18-29 years with Graves' hyperthyroidism. CDR3 coding DNA: TGTGCCAGCAGCTGGGTGGGGGCCAAAGCTAACTATGGCTACACCTTC. Amino acid sequence: CASSWVGAKANYGYTF. Full variable domain (remainder filled in from reference TRBV5-8 and TRBJ1-2): EAGVTQSPTHLIKTRGQQATLRCSPISGHTSVYWYQQALGLGLQFLLWYDEGEERNRGNFPPRFSGRQFPNYSSELNVNALELEDSALYLCASSWVGAKANYGYTFGSGTRLTVV.